This TCR beta chain was profiled in a study of vaccination and CD4 T cells after COVID-19. Background on the study: Across the group, participants received two doses of either BNT162b2 or mRNA-1273 vaccine. The peptides that stimulated the cells were overlapping spike peptides from SARS-CoV-2, HCoV-NL63, HCoV-OC43 and HCoV-229E.

Time point reported: late sampling 161 to 241 days after vaccination in a few convalescent patients. Treatment noted: approximately nine-day PBMC culture with coronavirus spike peptide pools or control peptides (ViraFEST assay). About 1.8 million PBMCs per well were cultured with roughly 9.2 IU/ml IL-2 and about 10 ug/ml peptide pools. Losses at the gene ends were 0 bases for V and 5 bases for J; bases not matched to a gene: 3. There are 14 residues in the CDR3. Looked up from germline, CDR1 is SGHNT and CDR2 is YYREEE (reference sequence). This clonotype appeared a few times. Its antigen is currently unknown. Scientists ran DNA taken from cultured CD4+ T cells through the Oncomine TCR Beta short-read assay for sequencing. TCRdb reprocessed the PCR reads via MiXCR and lists one record per CDR3 protein. Of around 25,000 distinct CDR3 sequences listed, 28% are singletons.

V and J are TRBV5-4 and TRBJ2-5; 8 nucleotides match TRBD2. This receptor was obtained from a human donor who had recovered from COVID-19. The sequenced sample was CD4+ T cells from blood, cultured in vitro, obtained about 7 months after SARS-CoV-2 vaccination. The CDR3 coding sequence is TGTGCCAGCAGCTTGGGACTAGCGCAGGAGACCCAGTACTTC. Residues: CASSLGLAQETQYF.